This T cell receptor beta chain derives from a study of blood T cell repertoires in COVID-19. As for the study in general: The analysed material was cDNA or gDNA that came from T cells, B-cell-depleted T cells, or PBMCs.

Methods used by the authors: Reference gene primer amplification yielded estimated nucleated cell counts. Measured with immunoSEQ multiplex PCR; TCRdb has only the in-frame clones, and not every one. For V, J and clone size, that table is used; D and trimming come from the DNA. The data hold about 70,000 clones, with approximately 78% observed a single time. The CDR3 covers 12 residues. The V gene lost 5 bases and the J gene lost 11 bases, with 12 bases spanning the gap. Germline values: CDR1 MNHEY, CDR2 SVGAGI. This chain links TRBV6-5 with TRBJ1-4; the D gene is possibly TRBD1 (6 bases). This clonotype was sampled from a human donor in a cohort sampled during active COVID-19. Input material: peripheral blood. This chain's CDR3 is CASSNLDSKLFF. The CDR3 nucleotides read TGTGCCAGCAGTAACTTGGACAGTAAACTGTTTTTT.